The 9 T cell receptor beta chains listed next were all sequenced from one sample in a study of blood T cell repertoires in COVID-19. The protocol was immunoSEQ multiplex PCR, while the TCRdb copy is restricted to in-frame clones and leaves out a portion. Of approximately 190,000 clones in the sample, 80% to 85% were seen once. The material sequenced was peripheral blood. Receptor source: a woman aged 25 to 39 with acute or convalescent COVID-19.

The V call is TRBV27, the J call TRBJ1-6, with D uncertain. Trimming removed 4 bases from V and 10 bases from J, with 8 bases in between. Per germline, CDR1 MNHEY and CDR2 SMNVEV (reference sequence). The CDR3 totals 12 residues. CDR3 loop: CASSSAGSPLHF. Here the CDR3 DNA reads TGTGCCAGCAGTTCCGCCGGGTCACCCCTCCACTTT.

This sequence joins TRBV5-1 and TRBJ2-2, with 9 bases aligning to TRBD1. Germline loops: CDR1 SGHRS, CDR2 YFSETQ. CDR3 length: 18 residues. The V and J ends lost 0 bases and 0 bases, in that order; junction bases with no gene match: 6. CDR3 sequence: CASSLEVQGAANTGELFF. The DNA of the CDR3 is TGCGCCAGCAGCTTGGAGGTACAGGGGGCTGCGAACACCGGGGAGCTGTTTTTT.

J is TRBJ2-1 and V is TRBV7-8, with D unclear. V shed 4 bases and J shed 2 bases, with 6 bases lying between them. This CDR3 region has 13 residues. Germline V gene sequence: CDR1 SGHVS, CDR2 FQNEAQ. CDR3 protein: CASSWSTYNEQFF. The CDR3 DNA follows: TGTGCCAGCAGCTGGAGTACCTACAATGAGCAGTTCTTC.

The chain couples TRBV7-8 to TRBJ2-3; perhaps TRBD2 as D (6 bases). Trimming pared 1 base from V and 2 bases from J, leaving 13 bases between. The CDR3 totals 16 residues. Germline-derived CDR1 and CDR2 are SGHVS and FQNEAQ. CDR3 amino acids: CASSLDRTKITDTQYF. The CDR3 nucleotides read TGTGCCAGCAGCTTAGATAGGACTAAGATCACAGATACGCAGTATTTT.

The CDR3 loop is CASSRAGEQFF. In nucleotides, the CDR3 is TGTGCCAGCAGCCGCGCCGGTGAGCAGTTCTTC. This chain joins TRBV11-2 and TRBJ2-1; no clear D gene. There are 11 residues in the CDR3. Germline V lookup: CDR1 SGHAT, CDR2 FQNNGV. Trimming stripped 5 bases from V and 9 bases from J, with 8 bases between.

This rearrangement joins TRBV6-6 to TRBJ1-5; D gene uncertain. V lost 6 bases and J lost 3, with 9 bases in between. In germline, CDR1 is MNHNY, CDR2 SVGAGI (reference sequence). The CDR3 contains 13 residues. The CDR3 coding sequence is TGTGCCAGCAGGCGCGGGCTCAATCAGCCCCAGCATTTT. Translating it yields CASRRGLNQPQHF.

The rearrangement uses TRBV19 and TRBJ2-1; TRBD2 matches 10 bases. V trimming: 5 bases; J trimming: 4 bases; junction bases outside the gene matches: 5. The CDR3 contains 15 residues. Germline V gene data show CDR1 as LNHDA and CDR2 as SQIVND (reference sequence). The CDR3 DNA reads as TGTGCCAGTAGTTACGCTAGCGGGGGATACAATGAGCAGTTCTTC. Translating gives CASSYASGGYNEQFF.

The chain carries TRBV7-9 and TRBJ2-2, with unresolved D. Trimming took 3 bases from V and 7 from J, leaving 3 bases between them. CDR1 SEHNR and CDR2 FQNEAQ come from the germline V gene (reference sequence). This CDR3 is built from 11 residues. The CDR3: CASSFIGELFF. The DNA of the CDR3 is TGTGCCAGCAGCTTTATCGGGGAGCTGTTTTTT. The whole variable domain, remainder taken from reference TRBV7-9 and TRBJ2-2, is DTGVSQNPRHKITKRGQNVTFRCDPISEHNRLYWYRQTLGQGPEFLTYFQNEAQLEKSRLLSDRFSAERPKGSFSTLEIQRTEQGDSAMYLCASSFIGELFFGEGSRLTVL.

In regard to this clone: The junction and the germline gene differ at one end; a read error may be behind it. V gene TRBV11-3 combines with J gene TRBJ2-3; 10 positions agree with TRBD1. The CDR3 covers 14 residues. Germline CDR1 is SGHNT and CDR2 is YENEEA. DNA of the CDR3: TGTGCCAGCAGCTTAGGGGGACCGGGACAGGGGATCCAATTT. This translates into CASSLGGPGQGIQF.